The 31 T cell receptor beta chains below were found in one sample sequenced in a study of cytomegalovirus exposure and HLA in healthy donors. The PCR ran on 60 Vbeta and 13 Jbeta primers. Repertoires were generated with immunoSEQ multiplex PCR, while TCRdb's copy carries only in-frame clones and drops some. The data hold about 180,000 clones, with about two thirds observed a single time. Sample: PBMCs. These receptors all stem from a human donor in good health.

The V and J genes are TRBV13 and TRBJ2-7; D is undetermined. V lost 5 bases and J lost 7, with 18 bases in between. Germline values: CDR1 PRHDT, CDR2 FYEKMQ (reference sequence). The CDR3 spans 14 residues. The CDR3 is CASSQPPLEVEQYF. The CDR3 DNA is TGTGCCAGCAGCCAACCCCCATTAGAAGTTGAGCAGTACTTC.

This clone was counted a few times. Other DNA sequences from this sample encode an identical CDR3 as well. The chain couples TRBV11-2 to TRBJ1-5, with D hard to call. Germline CDR1 is SGHAT and CDR2 is FQNNGV. CDR3 length equals 13 residues. The ends were cut back, 0 bases at V and 4 bases at J, with 4 bases in the middle. The CDR3 nucleotides are TGTGCCAGCAGCTTAGACAGGAATCAGCCCCAGCATTTT. This encodes CASSLDRNQPQHF.

The J gene is TRBJ2-1, the V gene TRBV7-9; 7 bases are a match to TRBD1. Germline CDR1 reads SEHNR; CDR2 reads FQNEAQ (reference sequence). V lost 5 bases to trimming and J lost 7 bases; unmatched junction nucleotides: 8. This CDR3 has 14 amino acids. CDR3 sequence (DNA): TGTGCCAGCAGCGAGACAGGGAAGGAGAATGAGCAGTTCTTC. Translating it yields CASSETGKENEQFF.

CDR3 sequence reads: CASSPPGGTADTQYF. The CDR3 bases are TGTGCCAGCAGCCCCCCGGGGGGGACAGCCGATACGCAGTATTTT. The chain has TRBV7-9 and TRBJ2-3; TRBD2 is a possible D gene (8 bases). V shed 5 bases and J shed 6 bases, with 18 bases lying between them. Germline V lookup: CDR1 SEHNR, CDR2 FQNEAQ (reference sequence). CDR3 length: 15 residues.

V and J are TRBV2 and TRBJ2-7; a possible D gene is TRBD1 (5 bases). Germline CDR1 is SNHLY and CDR2 is FYNNEI. The CDR3 sequence is 14 residues long. V dropped 1 base and J dropped 2 bases, with 9 bases sitting between them. This CDR3 is CASSEGTPTYEQYF. CDR3 sequence (DNA): TGTGCCAGCAGTGAAGGGACACCCACCTACGAGCAGTACTTC.

The chain uses TRBV5-1 and TRBJ2-2, with TRBD2 matching over 12 bases. The length of the CDR3 is 16 residues. CDR1 and CDR2 (germline): SGHRS, YFSETQ. V gave up 0 bases and J gave up 7 bases; unmatched junction bases: 4. CDR3 amino acids: CASSLELAGGVGELFF. The CDR3 DNA reads as TGCGCCAGCAGCTTGGAACTAGCGGGGGGTGTCGGGGAGCTGTTTTTT.

The chain joins TRBV12-1 to TRBJ2-3; the table's D call TRBD1 went unverified against the DNA. TRBV12-1 is a listed pseudogene. The CDR3 has 13 residues. The CDR3 region has the DNA TGTGCCAGCAGCTTTGTAGGGGAAAATACGCAGTATTTT. This gives the protein CASSFVGENTQYF.

The chain employs TRBV7-2 and TRBJ2-5; 8 bases are shared with TRBD2. The J call is in doubt because the DNA end fits TRBJ2-7 better. The CDR3 contains 15 residues. The germline CDR1 and CDR2 sequences are SGHTA and FQGNSA. The CDR3 region is CASSFRPGGAPEQYF. The CDR3 DNA reads as TGTGCCAGCAGCTTCCGCCCCGGGGGGGCTCCCGAGCAGTACTTC.

Comment on this clone: At one end the junction does not follow the germline gene, possibly because of a read error. Other DNA sequences from this sample encode an identical CDR3 as well. The chain joins TRBV18 to TRBJ1-5; no definite D call. Germline CDR1 reads KGHSH; CDR2 reads LQKENI. This CDR3 region has 13 residues. CDR3 residues: CASSLNSNQPQHF. The CDR3 nucleotides are TGCGCCAGCTCCCTTAATAGCAATCAGCCCCAGCATTTT.

This clone was recorded once. The DNA of the CDR3 is TGTGCCAGCAGGGGTCAGGTGAACACCGGGGAGCTGTTTTTT. Residues: CASRGQVNTGELFF. The chain has TRBV6-1 and TRBJ2-2; no definite D call. Germline values: CDR1 MNHNS, CDR2 SASEGT. Trimming cost V 6 bases and J 1 base, with 9 bases left between them. This CDR3 is 14 amino acids long.

This rearrangement joins TRBV5-4 to TRBJ1-1; 9 nucleotides match TRBD1. The V segment lost 4 bases and the J segment 4 bases; nucleotides outside the gene matches: 14. The V gene's germline CDR1 is SGHNT and CDR2 YYREEE (reference sequence). This CDR3 has 17 amino acids. The CDR3 sequence: CASSPSPPGQGSTEAFF. CDR3 in DNA: TGTGCCAGCAGCCCGTCACCCCCGGGACAGGGAAGCACTGAAGCTTTCTTT. Together with reference TRBV5-4 and TRBJ1-1, the CDR3 gives the full variable domain: ETGVTQSPTHLIKTRGQQVTLRCSSQSGHNTVSWYQQALGQGPQFIFQYYREEENGRGNFPPRFSGLQFPNYSSELNVNALELDDSALYLCASSPSPPGQGSTEAFFGQGTRLTVV.

This sequence joins TRBV19 and TRBJ2-2, with 7 positions matching TRBD2. The CDR3 is 14 amino acids. Germline V gene sequence: CDR1 LNHDA, CDR2 SQIVND (reference sequence). The V segment lost 10 bases and the J segment 2 bases; nucleotides outside the gene matches: 7. The CDR3 DNA reads as TGTGCCACGAAGGCGGGACTAAACACCGGGGAGCTGTTTTTT. It specifies CATKAGLNTGELFF. The entire variable domain, with the rest obtained from reference TRBV19 and TRBJ2-2, is as follows: DGGITQSPKYLFRKEGQNVTLSCEQNLNHDAMYWYRQDPGQGLRLIYYSQIVNDFQKGDIAEGYSVSREKKESFPLTVTSAQKNPTAFYLCATKAGLNTGELFFGEGSRLTVL.

The chain combines TRBV11-2 with TRBJ2-1, with a weak D call TRBD1 (6 bases). V was shortened by 6 bases and J by 5 bases, with 14 bases between the two germline ends. Per germline, CDR1 SGHAT and CDR2 FQNNGV. This CDR3 spans 14 amino acids. CDR3 bases: TGTGCCAGCAGGGACGACAGGATCCACAATGAGCAGTTCTTC. This codes for CASRDDRIHNEQFF.

This chain joins TRBV11-1 and TRBJ1-1; D gene ambiguous. Germline assignment: CDR1 SGHAT and CDR2 FQDESV (reference sequence). With 8 bases removed from V and 5 bases from J, the gap between germline ends came to 9 bases. The CDR3 consists of 11 residues. Written as DNA, the CDR3 is TGTGCCAGCGGGCGGGATACTGAAGCTTTCTTT. It codes for CASGRDTEAFF.

This chain joins TRBV5-1 and TRBJ1-1; D call uncertain. This CDR3 region has 13 residues. Trimming took 3 bases from V and 3 from J, leaving 9 bases between them. CDR1 and CDR2 from the germline V gene are SGHRS and YFSETQ. The DNA for the CDR3 is TGCGCCAGCAGCTGGAGGGAATACACTGAAGCTTTCTTT. This encodes CASSWREYTEAFF.

V gene TRBV7-3 combines with J gene TRBJ2-3; TRBD2 aligns across 8 bases. Germline V gives CDR1 SGHTA, CDR2 FQGTGA. V trimming: 2 bases; J trimming: 0 bases; junction bases outside the gene matches: 4. The CDR3 covers 16 residues. DNA of the CDR3: TGTGCCAGCAGCTTATGGGCGGGGGGAAGCACAGATACGCAGTATTTT. Its protein is CASSLWAGGSTDTQYF.

V and J are TRBV5-1 and TRBJ2-3; TRBD2 matches at 12 bases. The CDR3 runs 17 residues. With 4 bases clipped from V and 5 bases from J, the junction kept 11 bases outside the gene matches. CDR1 and CDR2 (germline): SGHRS, YFSETQ. Here the CDR3 reads CASSQPSGGDQGDTQYF. The CDR3, as DNA: TGCGCCAGCAGCCAGCCTAGCGGGGGGGACCAGGGAGATACGCAGTATTTT.

This clone has more than one count but fewer than ten. The CDR3 ends on some other residue instead of the conserved phenylalanine or tryptophan, so this is likely a read error. The DNA is omitted, as the CDR3 cannot be located on it reliably, and the CDR3 follows TCRdb's listing. The rearrangement joins TRBV6-1 to TRBJ2-7; whether TRBD1, the table's D call, matches the DNA was not checked. Germline CDR1 MNHNS, CDR2 SASEGT. Ends included, the CDR3 has 11 residues. CDR3 in amino acids: CASRVRDSPFK.

This chain links TRBV4-3 with TRBJ2-3; 8 bases map to TRBD2. Germline V gene sequence: CDR1 LGHNA, CDR2 YSLEER. The CDR3 has 16 amino acids. The V segment lost 5 bases and the J segment 0 bases; nucleotides outside the gene matches: 7. The DNA of the CDR3 is TGCGCCAGCAGCTCCATGGCTAGCGGGAGCACAGATACGCAGTATTTT. This encodes CASSSMASGSTDTQYF.

The chain has TRBV4-2 and TRBJ2-1; TRBD2 matches at 9 bases. Trimming took 4 bases from V and 4 from J; bases not matched to a gene: 8. In germline, CDR1 is LGHNA, CDR2 YNFKEQ. The CDR3 is 16 residues long. For the CDR3, the DNA is TGTGCCAGCAGCCCATTACCGGGACTAGCATACAATGAGCAGTTCTTC. As protein: CASSPLPGLAYNEQFF.

The CDR3 is CASSEAQAGFREQYF. CDR3 nucleotide sequence: TGTGCCAGCAGTGAAGCCCAGGCTGGCTTTCGCGAGCAGTACTTC. The chain combines TRBV2 with TRBJ2-5; D is unclear. The DNA end is a closer match to TRBJ2-7, so the J assignment may be wrong. The CDR3 has 15 residues. Germline V CDR1 and CDR2: SNHLY, FYNNEI.

V usage is TRBV6-4 and J usage is TRBJ2-1; weak D call: TRBD1 (6 bases). This CDR3 spans 15 amino acids. V lost 2 bases and J lost 5, with 13 bases in between. CDR1 and CDR2 from the germline V gene are MRHNA and SNTAGT. The chain's CDR3 is CASSDMGAANNEQFF. The CDR3 DNA reads TGTGCCAGCAGTGACATGGGGGCCGCAAACAATGAGCAGTTCTTC.

On this clone itself: Compared with germline, one end of the junction differs, possibly owing to a read error. Other DNA sequences in the same sample also yield this CDR3. The chain carries TRBV5-1 and TRBJ1-2; TRBD1 aligns across 8 bases. CDR3 length: 14 amino acids. Germline CDR1 and CDR2: SGHRS and YFSETQ. This CDR3 is CASSLTTGAYGYTF. In nucleotides, the CDR3 is TGCGCCAGTAGCTTAACGACAGGGGCTTATGGCTACACCTTC.

This chain uses TRBV4-1 with TRBJ1-2; TRBD1 aligns across 7 bases. Unmatched junction bases numbered 7, after V lost 4 bases and J lost 2 bases. Germline loops: CDR1 MGHRA, CDR2 YSYEKL. The CDR3 is 15 amino acids. This CDR3 is CASSRSSDRNYGYTF. The DNA of the CDR3 is TGCGCCAGCAGCCGATCCTCGGACAGGAACTATGGCTACACCTTC.

The rearrangement joins TRBV9 to TRBJ2-5; 10 nucleotides line up with TRBD2. V was clipped by 4 bases and J by 2 bases; unmatched bases: 8. The CDR3 is 16 residues long. Germline V lookup: CDR1 SGDLS, CDR2 YYNGEE. CDR3 residues: CASSPDSGGTQETQYF. CDR3 coding DNA: TGTGCCAGCAGCCCTGATAGCGGGGGGACTCAAGAGACCCAGTACTTC.

CDR3: CASSVDRGLGPQHF. The CDR3 nucleotides read TGTGCCAGTAGTGTGGACAGGGGCCTGGGGCCCCAGCATTTT. V and J are TRBV19 and TRBJ1-5; 9 bases match TRBD1. V shed 5 bases and J 9 bases; nucleotides not matched to a gene: 8. CDR1 LNHDA and CDR2 SQIVND come from the germline V gene (reference sequence). The CDR3 is 14 amino acids.

This clone was observed a few times. The chain employs TRBV6-6 and TRBJ2-1, with 13 bases matching TRBD2. The CDR3 has 14 amino acids. CDR1 and CDR2 from the germline V gene are MNHNY and SVGAGI (reference sequence). After removal of 5 bases from V and 5 bases from J, the junction contained 0 bases not matched to a gene. The CDR3 DNA reads TGTGCCAGCAGTGGGACTAGCGGGGACAATGAGCAGTTCTTC. It codes for CASSGTSGDNEQFF.

The chain couples TRBV5-4 to TRBJ1-1; D not certain. The V end was cut by 1 base, the J end by 4 bases, with 11 bases between. CDR3 length: 14 amino acids. Germline V CDR1 and CDR2: SGHNT, YYREEE (reference sequence). In nucleotides, the CDR3 is TGTGCCAGCAGCTTGAGCGGGGTAGGCACTGAAGCTTTCTTT. It encodes CASSLSGVGTEAFF. Based on the CDR3 plus reference TRBV5-4 and TRBJ1-1, the full variable domain is ETGVTQSPTHLIKTRGQQVTLRCSSQSGHNTVSWYQQALGQGPQFIFQYYREEENGRGNFPPRFSGLQFPNYSSELNVNALELDDSALYLCASSLSGVGTEAFFGQGTRLTVV.

The gene calls are TRBV19 and TRBJ1-4; maybe TRBD1 (6 bases). This CDR3 is built from 16 residues. The germline CDR1 and CDR2 sequences are LNHDA and SQIVND (reference sequence). V gave up 5 bases and J gave up 3 bases, with 16 bases separating them. CDR3: CASSPFPGAANEKLFF. The DNA for the CDR3 is TGTGCCAGTAGTCCCTTCCCAGGGGCTGCTAATGAAAAACTGTTTTTT.

The gene calls are TRBV7-9 and TRBJ2-1, with a possible D match to TRBD2 (5 bases). This CDR3 spans 13 amino acids. V was cut by 5 bases and J by 3 bases, with 8 bases left in between. From germline, CDR1 is SEHNR and CDR2 FQNEAQ (reference sequence). The CDR3 protein is CASSTGLYNEQFF. The CDR3 DNA sequence: TGTGCCAGCAGCACCGGACTCTACAATGAGCAGTTCTTC.

This chain joins TRBV7-9 and TRBJ1-2; D might be TRBD1 (6 bases). V was clipped by 1 base and J by 8 bases, with 8 bases between them. Germline loops: CDR1 SEHNR, CDR2 FQNEAQ (reference sequence). This CDR3 region has 12 residues. The CDR3: CASSLGGGGYTF. Here the CDR3 DNA reads TGTGCCAGCAGCTTAGGGGGGGGCGGCTACACCTTC.